Listed here is a single T cell receptor (beta chain). The source of the sample is a study of blood T cell repertoires in COVID-19. Study details: Specimens from acute and convalescent COVID-19 originated in the United States, Italy and Spain. Sources were T cells, B-cell-depleted T cells, or PBMCs; the material itself was cDNA or gDNA.

Original processing notes: Cell counts per sample came from amplifying reference gene primers. Clones were sequenced by immunoSEQ multiplex PCR, and TCRdb holds only the in-frame ones, with some missing. The V and J calls and clone size are taken from that table; D and trimming were inferred from the DNA. The sample holds 250,000 or so clones, approximately 82% seen once. The CDR3 runs to 13 residues. CDR1 and CDR2 (germline): ENHRY, SYGVKD. The trim removed 6 bases at V and 5 bases at J, leaving 4 bases unmatched. The TCR comes from a woman of 80 years or more with acute or convalescent COVID-19. Sequencing was done on a sample of peripheral blood. The V and J genes are TRBV10-3 and TRBJ1-5, with 7 bases aligning to TRBD1. This CDR3 is CAISDRDDQPQHF. CDR3 nucleotide sequence: TGTGCCATCAGCGACAGGGACGATCAGCCCCAGCATTTT.